The 17 T cell receptor beta chains listed next were all sequenced from one sample in a study of cytomegalovirus exposure and HLA in healthy donors. Generated by immunoSEQ multiplex PCR, the TCRdb table keeps only in-frame clones and is missing some. Of 100,000 to 150,000 clones detected, roughly 95% appear once; the ten largest clones hold 1.5% to 2%. The source material was PBMCs. Receptors originate from a man aged 18 to 29 in good health and CMV-seronegative.

This clone was found a few times. The V call is TRBV6-7, the J call TRBJ2-7; 13 positions match TRBD2. TRBV6-7 counts as an open reading frame of uncertain function. The length of the CDR3 is 17 residues. V shed 7 bases and J 6 bases; nucleotides not matched to a gene: 15. CDR3 sequence: CASTPTSGRAGGCEQYF. DNA for the CDR3: TGTGCCAGCACCCCAACTAGCGGGAGGGCCGGAGGTTGCGAGCAGTACTTC.

The chain recombines TRBV10-3 with TRBJ2-7; 7 bases are shared with TRBD2. The trim removed 3 bases at V and 0 bases at J, leaving 5 bases unmatched. The germline V gene has CDR1 ENHRY and CDR2 SYGVKD. There are 15 residues in the CDR3. This chain's CDR3 is CAISDLAASSYEQYF. The CDR3 nucleotides are TGTGCCATCAGTGATCTAGCGGCCAGCTCCTACGAGCAGTACTTC.

The V gene is TRBV11-2, the J gene TRBJ2-7; 9 bases agree with TRBD1. The CDR3 is made up of 14 amino acids. The trim removed 5 bases at V and 3 bases at J, leaving 5 bases unmatched. Germline loops: CDR1 SGHAT, CDR2 FQNNGV. CDR3 in amino acids: CASSHRGQGYEQYF. Here the CDR3 DNA reads TGTGCCAGCAGCCACCGGGGACAGGGCTACGAGCAGTACTTC.

The chain carries TRBV27 and TRBJ2-5; perhaps TRBD1 as D (5 bases). The V end was cut by 1 base, the J end by 4 bases, with 10 bases between. Germline assignment: CDR1 MNHEY and CDR2 SMNVEV (reference sequence). This CDR3 has 14 residues. The CDR3 DNA reads as TGTGCCAGCAGTTTATTGCAGGGTGGAGAGACCCAGTACTTC. Translated: CASSLLQGGETQYF.

The chain's CDR3 is CASSRGQSSYNEQFF. CDR3 nucleotide sequence: TGTGCCAGCAGCCGGGGACAGAGCTCCTACAATGAGCAGTTCTTC. The chain is built from TRBV7-2 and TRBJ2-1, with 7 bases aligning to TRBD1. The germline CDR1 and CDR2 sequences are SGHTA and FQGNSA. The CDR3 consists of 15 residues. The V and J ends lost 5 bases and 0 bases, in that order; junction bases with no gene match: 4.

This chain connects TRBV5-1 to TRBJ2-7; TRBD1 matches 10 bases. The germline V gene has CDR1 SGHRS and CDR2 YFSETQ. There are 18 residues in the CDR3. V was clipped by 4 bases and J by 6 bases; unmatched bases: 19. CDR3 DNA: TGCGCCAGCAGCGGATCCCGGGACAGGGGATTGGCTACTCGCGAGCAGTACTTC. The encoded protein is CASSGSRDRGLATREQYF.

The V call is TRBV6-1, the J call TRBJ1-5; D gene ambiguous. V was pared by 3 bases and J by 2 bases, with 23 bases between. Germline-derived CDR1 and CDR2 are MNHNS and SASEGT. This CDR3 has 19 amino acids. The CDR3 spells CASSDPLQAGEMGNQPQHF. DNA of the CDR3: TGTGCCAGCAGTGATCCCCTTCAGGCCGGGGAGATGGGCAATCAGCCCCAGCATTTT.

The chain has TRBV18 and TRBJ2-7; 8 bases line up with TRBD2. In germline, CDR1 is KGHSH, CDR2 LQKENI. With V trimmed by 3 bases and J by 4 bases, 8 bases remained unmatched. The CDR3 totals 15 residues. CDR3 in DNA: TGTGCCAGCTCACCGGAGCGGGGGATAGGGTACGAGCAGTACTTC. This sequence encodes CASSPERGIGYEQYF.

This chain joins TRBV19 and TRBJ2-7; TRBD1 is a possible D gene (6 bases). CDR3 length equals 13 residues. V was shortened by 5 bases and J by 3 bases, with 11 bases between the two germline ends. Germline lookup yields CDR1 LNHDA and CDR2 SQIVND (reference sequence). CDR3 loop: CASSVRDNYEQYF. Here the CDR3 DNA reads TGTGCCAGTAGTGTCCGGGACAACTACGAGCAGTACTTC.

The V call is TRBV28, the J call TRBJ1-5, with D maybe TRBD1 (6 bases). The CDR3 loop spans 14 amino acids. V lost 4 bases to trimming and J lost 4 bases, with 11 bases between them. Germline V gives CDR1 MDHEN, CDR2 SYDVKM. As DNA, the CDR3 is TGTGCCAGCAGTTCCGACAGGTTTAATCAGCCCCAGCATTTT. It is translated as CASSSDRFNQPQHF. Full variable domain (remainder filled in from reference TRBV28 and TRBJ1-5): DVKVTQSSRYLVKRTGEKVFLECVQDMDHENMFWYRQDPGLGLRLIYFSYDVKMKEKGDIPEGYSVSREKKERFSLILESASTNQTSMYLCASSSDRFNQPQHFGDGTRLSIL.

The CDR3 nucleotides read TGTGCCAGCAGCTTATATCCGGGACTCCGTGAGACCCAGTACTTC. It encodes CASSLYPGLRETQYF. The chain couples TRBV11-2 to TRBJ2-5, with D perhaps TRBD2 (6 bases). Germline CDR1 is SGHAT and CDR2 is FQNNGV. The CDR3 is made up of 15 amino acids. The germline V and J ends were trimmed by 2 bases and 5 bases, with 15 bases remaining between them.

The CDR3: CASGLGLANTGELFF. For the CDR3, the DNA is TGTGCTAGTGGTTTGGGACTGGCTAACACCGGGGAGCTGTTTTTT. The chain couples TRBV12-5 to TRBJ2-2; D call uncertain. Between the trimmed V and J ends, which lost 1 base and 2 bases, there was a span of 8 bases. The CDR3 runs 15 residues. Germline-derived CDR1 and CDR2 are LGHNT and FRNRAP.

The CDR3 sequence: CAWRKWGGSGNTIYF. The CDR3 DNA sequence: TGTGCCTGGAGGAAGTGGGGAGGCTCTGGAAACACCATATATTTT. The J gene is TRBJ1-3, the V gene TRBV30; D is unresolved. CDR3 length equals 15 residues. V lost 3 bases and J lost 0, with 12 bases in between. Per the germline V gene, CDR1 is GTSNPN and CDR2 is SVGIG (reference sequence).

The chain has TRBV15 and TRBJ2-7, with TRBD2 matching 8 bases. The CDR3 consists of 16 residues. The trim removed 4 bases at V and 0 bases at J, leaving 8 bases unmatched. CDR1 and CDR2 from the germline V gene are LNHNV and YYDKDF (reference sequence). The chain's CDR3 is CATSILASGFSYEQYF. CDR3 in DNA: TGTGCCACCAGCATCCTCGCTAGCGGGTTCTCCTACGAGCAGTACTTC.

This clone was counted only a few times. The DNA of the CDR3 is TGTGCCAGCAGTCGCCGAGGTAGCGGGAGAGAAGAGACCCAGTACTTC. This sequence encodes CASSRRGSGREETQYF. V gene TRBV5-4 combines with J gene TRBJ2-5; TRBD2 matches 9 bases. The CDR3 spans 16 residues. The junction had 11 bases not matched to a gene; V was cut back by 5 bases and J by 3 bases. Germline V gene lookup returns CDR1 SGHNT and CDR2 YYREEE (reference sequence).

The chain combines TRBV27 with TRBJ2-1, with 8 bases that match TRBD1. The CDR3 consists of 15 residues. The V and J ends lost 5 bases and 6 bases, in that order; junction bases with no gene match: 9. Germline V lookup: CDR1 MNHEY, CDR2 SMNVEV (reference sequence). CDR3 region: CASSVRQGTVNEQFF. The CDR3 DNA reads as TGTGCCAGCAGTGTCAGACAGGGGACCGTCAATGAGCAGTTCTTC.

The V call is TRBV28, the J call TRBJ1-3; D unclear. V was clipped by 8 bases and J by 0 bases, with 11 bases between them. Germline V gene sequence: CDR1 MDHEN, CDR2 SYDVKM. The CDR3 spans 14 residues. This CDR3 is CASGEAYSGNTIYF. Written as DNA, the CDR3 is TGTGCCAGCGGCGAGGCGTACTCTGGAAACACCATATATTTT.